This TCR beta chain derives from a study of blood T cell repertoires in COVID-19. On the study more broadly: Researchers got acute and convalescent COVID-19 samples from the United States, Italy and Spain.

As processed by the authors: Estimation of nucleated cell counts relied on the amplification of reference gene primers. Using immunoSEQ multiplex PCR, the repertoire was profiled, and TCRdb retains in-frame clones only, with some absent. V, J and clone size are those of that table, while D and trimming were read from the DNA. The data contain approximately 100,000 clones, 65% to 75% of them seen just once; the ten biggest clones take up around 6.3%. J was trimmed by 7 bases and V by 7 bases; bases with no gene match: 8. Germline loops: CDR1 SNHLY, CDR2 FYNNEI. This CDR3 region has 14 residues. The chain has TRBV2 and TRBJ2-2, with 8 bases lining up with TRBD1. This clonotype originated in a man at least 80 years old with acute or convalescent COVID-19. What was sequenced was peripheral blood. CDR3 amino acids: CASMRNRGVGELFF. The CDR3 DNA is TGTGCCAGCATGAGGAACAGGGGGGTCGGGGAGCTGTTTTTT.